This entry features one T cell receptor beta chain sequence. Antigen unknown. The V gene lost 0 bases and the J gene lost 12 bases, with 14 bases spanning the gap. CDR1 and CDR2 (germline): SEHNR, FQNEAQ (reference sequence). This CDR3 region has 13 residues. The primer mix had 60 Vbeta and 13 Jbeta primers. Produced via immunoSEQ multiplex PCR; TCRdb's table is partial and in-frame only. The sample includes some 150,000 clones, around 81% seen only once; the top ten take about 5.6%. This entry comes from a study of cytomegalovirus exposure and HLA in healthy donors. Notes on the study in general: Analyses of presence and absence presupposed an approximately uniform sequencing depth across donors.

The chain couples TRBV7-9 to TRBJ1-1; D gene uncertain. The sample taken for sequencing was PBMCs. The source is a woman aged 40-49 years in good health and CMV-seropositive. Written as DNA, the CDR3 is TGTGCCAGCAGCTTAGCCGGCCGGGAGAAAACTTTCTTT. Its translation is CASSLAGREKTFF. The whole variable domain, remainder taken from reference TRBV7-9 and TRBJ1-1, is DTGVSQNPRHKITKRGQNVTFRCDPISEHNRLYWYRQTLGQGPEFLTYFQNEAQLEKSRLLSDRFSAERPKGSFSTLEIQRTEQGDSAMYLCASSLAGREKTFFGQGTRLTVV.